This T cell receptor (beta chain) was observed in a study of CD8 T cells in Susac syndrome. Trimming took 6 bases from V and 4 from J, leaving 16 bases between them. The CDR3 runs 15 residues. CDR1 is SEHNR and CDR2 is FQNEAQ in the germline V gene (reference sequence). Reverse transcription of about 0.45 to 1 ug RNA was performed with random hexamers. MiXCR was run by TCRdb on the immunoSEQ multiplex PCR reads, yielding one entry per CDR3 protein. The repertoire holds under 200,000 distinct CDR3 sequences, with roughly 92% as singletons. Sequenced material: CD4+ T cells from PBMCs. This chain links TRBV7-9 with TRBJ1-5; D is perhaps TRBD1 (6 bases). The TCR comes from a human donor with Susac syndrome. CDR3 DNA: TGTGCCAGCAGTCGGACAGCGGAGGGGAATCAGCCCCAGCATTTT. It codes for CASSRTAEGNQPQHF.